Described below is a single T cell receptor (beta chain) sequence and its context. Its antigen is currently unknown. The CDR3 extends over 14 amino acids. Trimming cost V 4 bases and J 4 bases, with 14 bases left between them. Germline lookup yields CDR1 SGHRS and CDR2 YFSETQ. TCRdb re-called the 5' RACE reads with MiXCR, one entry per CDR3 protein. The sample holds 380,000 or so distinct CDR3 sequences; about 15% are singletons and the top ten take about 22%. The data derive from a study of T-cell memory formation after mild COVID-19. Study information: Clustering of TCRs was largely donor specific. Study observations and caveats: The CD4+ clones that contracted clustered mainly within CM and EM, and the CD8+ clones concentrated in EMRA. A subset of responding clones appeared in pre-infection memory, suggesting cross-reactive memory joined. Balance between CD4 and CD8 was seen in clones contracting day 15 to 85, and a CD4+ lean was seen in later expanders.

The TCR originated in a young man who had mild COVID-19 (a few samples of this study predate the infection). Cell type and time point are not known. The gene calls are TRBV5-1 and TRBJ1-2; TRBD1 might be the D (5 bases). Sequenced input: PBMCs or a T cell subset sorted from them (not recorded which). The CDR3 reads CASSRGTEGYGYTF. DNA of the CDR3: TGCGCCAGCAGCCGGGGCACAGAGGGCTATGGCTACACCTTC.